This T cell receptor beta chain was sequenced in a study of monozygotic twins with inflammatory bowel disease. Study-level results: Varying immunosuppressive regimens may have increased patient repertoire variability.

Germline CDR1 reads SGHTA; CDR2 reads FQGNSA. This CDR3 region has 17 residues. About this clonotype: The antigen remains unidentified.

UMIs with a 6-nucleotide sample barcode were added by template switching. TCRdb re-called the 5' RACE reads and catalogs CDR3 proteins one per entry, DNA excluded. In total, the table holds more than 300,000 distinct CDR3 sequences. Specimen: blood. The sequence was obtained from a human donor with ulcerative colitis or Crohn's disease, or a healthy co-twin of an affected twin (not recorded which). The genes are TRBV7-2 and TRBJ2-3; TCRdb proposes TRBD2, but this gene call is untestable without DNA. The CDR3 sequence: CASSSWGTRKPTDTQYF.